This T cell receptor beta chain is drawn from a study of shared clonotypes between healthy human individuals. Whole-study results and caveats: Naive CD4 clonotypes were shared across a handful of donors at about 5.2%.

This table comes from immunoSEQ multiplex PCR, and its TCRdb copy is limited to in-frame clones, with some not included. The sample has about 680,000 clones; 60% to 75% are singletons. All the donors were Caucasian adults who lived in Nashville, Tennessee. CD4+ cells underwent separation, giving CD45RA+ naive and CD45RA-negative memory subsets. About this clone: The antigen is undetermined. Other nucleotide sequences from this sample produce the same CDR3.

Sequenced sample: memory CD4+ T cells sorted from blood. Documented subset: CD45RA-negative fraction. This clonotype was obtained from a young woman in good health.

The CDR3 DNA reads TGTGCCAGTAGTATTAGGGAGACCCAGTACTTC. It is translated as CASSIRETQYF. The chain has TRBV19 and TRBJ2-5; no clear D gene. V was shortened by 3 bases and J by 5 bases, with 4 bases between the two germline ends. The CDR3 spans 11 residues. Germline loops: CDR1 LNHDA, CDR2 SQIVND (reference sequence).